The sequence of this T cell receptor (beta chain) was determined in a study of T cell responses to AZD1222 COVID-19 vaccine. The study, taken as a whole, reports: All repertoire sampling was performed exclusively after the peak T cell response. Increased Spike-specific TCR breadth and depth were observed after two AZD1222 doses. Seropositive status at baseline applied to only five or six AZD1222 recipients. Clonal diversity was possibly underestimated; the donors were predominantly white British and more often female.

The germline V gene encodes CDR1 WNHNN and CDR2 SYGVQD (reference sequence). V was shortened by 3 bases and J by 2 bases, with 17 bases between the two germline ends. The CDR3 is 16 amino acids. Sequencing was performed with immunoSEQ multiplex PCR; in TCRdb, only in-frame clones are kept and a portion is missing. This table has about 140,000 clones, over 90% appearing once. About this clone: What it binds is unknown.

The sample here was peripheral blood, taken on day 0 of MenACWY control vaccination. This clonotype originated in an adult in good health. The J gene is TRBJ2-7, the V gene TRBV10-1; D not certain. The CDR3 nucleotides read TGCGCCAGCAGTGATCGTTCCAAAGCCCTTACCTACGAGCAGTACTTC. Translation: CASSDRSKALTYEQYF.